Below, 3 T cell receptor beta chains from the same sample are listed, as sequenced in a study of T cell repertoires in cytomegalovirus infection. These TCRs are of unknown antigen specificity. TCRdb re-analysed the reads in MiXCR, keeping a single row per CDR3 protein. The sample carries around 570,000 distinct CDR3 sequences, 40% recorded once. The input for sequencing was cultured PBMCs, taken from culture after CMV antigen stimulation. Receptor source: a human donor in good health (CMV status not recorded). Some clones in this sample may be carry-over from other donors' samples.

In this sample, this clonotype turned up a few times. CDR3 region: CASSHPGGGNQPQHF. In DNA form, the CDR3 reads TGTGCCAGCAGCCACCCCGGAGGTGGCAATCAGCCCCAGCATTTT. The rearrangement joins TRBV6-6 to TRBJ1-5; D gene ambiguous. The V end was cut by 6 bases, the J end by 2 bases, with 14 bases between. The CDR3 runs to 15 residues. Germline CDR1 and CDR2: MNHNY and SVGAGI (reference sequence).

This clonotype was detected only a few times. The rearrangement links TRBV6-1 to TRBJ2-3; D is perhaps TRBD2 (7 bases). The CDR3 runs to 16 residues. Germline V gene sequence: CDR1 MNHNS, CDR2 SASEGT. V gave up 2 bases and J gave up 2 bases, with 14 bases separating them. DNA of the CDR3: TGTGCCAGCAGTGAATGGGGGGCGGGAGCCACAGATACGCAGTATTTT. It specifies CASSEWGAGATDTQYF.

The chain joins TRBV7-9 to TRBJ1-1, with D maybe TRBD1 (5 bases). Germline loops: CDR1 SEHNR, CDR2 FQNEAQ (reference sequence). The CDR3 has 15 amino acids. The V end lost 3 bases, the J end lost 4 bases, and 15 bases lay between the germline ends. CDR3 DNA sequence: TGTGCCAGCAGCTTGGCGGGGGGACGGGTCACTGAAGCTTTCTTT. It specifies CASSLAGGRVTEAFF.